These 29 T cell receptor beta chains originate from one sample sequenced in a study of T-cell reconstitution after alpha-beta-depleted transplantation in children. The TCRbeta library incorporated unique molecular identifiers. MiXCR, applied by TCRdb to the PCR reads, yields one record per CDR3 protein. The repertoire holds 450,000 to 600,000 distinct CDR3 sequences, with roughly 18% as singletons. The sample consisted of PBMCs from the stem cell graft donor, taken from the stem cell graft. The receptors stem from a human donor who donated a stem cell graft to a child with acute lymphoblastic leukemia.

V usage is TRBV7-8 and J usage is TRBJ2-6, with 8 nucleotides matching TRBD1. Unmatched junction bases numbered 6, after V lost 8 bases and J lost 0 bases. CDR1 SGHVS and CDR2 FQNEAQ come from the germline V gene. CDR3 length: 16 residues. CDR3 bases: TGTGCCAGCGGCGGACAGGGATCCTCTGGGGCCAACGTCCTGACTTTC. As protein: CASGGQGSSGANVLTF.

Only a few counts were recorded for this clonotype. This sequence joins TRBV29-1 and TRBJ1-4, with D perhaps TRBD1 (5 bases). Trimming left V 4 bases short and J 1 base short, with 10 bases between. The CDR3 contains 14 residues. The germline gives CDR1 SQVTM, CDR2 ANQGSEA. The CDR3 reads CSVGLGGTNEKLFF. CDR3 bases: TGCAGCGTTGGATTGGGGGGAACTAATGAAAAACTGTTTTTT.

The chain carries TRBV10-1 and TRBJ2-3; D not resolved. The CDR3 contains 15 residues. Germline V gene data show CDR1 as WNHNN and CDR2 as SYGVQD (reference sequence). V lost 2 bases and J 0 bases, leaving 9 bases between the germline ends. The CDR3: CASSEGQRSTDTQYF. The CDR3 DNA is TGCGCCAGCAGTGAGGGGCAGAGAAGCACAGATACGCAGTATTTT.

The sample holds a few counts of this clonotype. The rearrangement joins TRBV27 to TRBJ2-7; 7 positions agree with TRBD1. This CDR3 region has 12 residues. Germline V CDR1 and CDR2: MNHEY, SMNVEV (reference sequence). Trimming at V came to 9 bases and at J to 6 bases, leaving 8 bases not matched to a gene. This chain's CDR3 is CASKTGSGEQYF. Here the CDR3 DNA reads TGTGCCAGTAAGACAGGGTCCGGCGAGCAGTACTTC.

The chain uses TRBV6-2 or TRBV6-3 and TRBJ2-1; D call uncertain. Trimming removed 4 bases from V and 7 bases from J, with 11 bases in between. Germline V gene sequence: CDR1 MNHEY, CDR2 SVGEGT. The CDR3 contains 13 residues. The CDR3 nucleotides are TGTGCCAGCAGTTTTGACATTATTAATGAGCAGTTCTTC. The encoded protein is CASSFDIINEQFF.

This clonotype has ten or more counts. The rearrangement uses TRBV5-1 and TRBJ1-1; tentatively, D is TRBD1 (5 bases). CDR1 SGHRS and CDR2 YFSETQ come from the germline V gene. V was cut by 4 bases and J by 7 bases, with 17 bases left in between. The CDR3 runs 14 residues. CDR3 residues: CASSPGEGFNEAFF. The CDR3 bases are TGCGCCAGCAGCCCGGGGGAGGGGTTTAATGAAGCTTTCTTT.

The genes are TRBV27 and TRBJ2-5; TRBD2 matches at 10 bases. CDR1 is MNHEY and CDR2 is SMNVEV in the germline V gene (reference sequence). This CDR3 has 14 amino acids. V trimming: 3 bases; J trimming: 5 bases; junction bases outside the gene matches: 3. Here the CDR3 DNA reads TGTGCCAGCAGTTTGATAGCGGGAGGTGAGACCCAGTACTTC. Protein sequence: CASSLIAGGETQYF.

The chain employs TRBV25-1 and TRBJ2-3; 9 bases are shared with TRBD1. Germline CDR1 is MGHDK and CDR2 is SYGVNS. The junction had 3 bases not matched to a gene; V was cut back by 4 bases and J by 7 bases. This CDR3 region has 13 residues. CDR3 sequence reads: CASSGTGGYTQYF. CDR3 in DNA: TGTGCCAGCAGTGGTACAGGGGGCTATACGCAGTATTTT.

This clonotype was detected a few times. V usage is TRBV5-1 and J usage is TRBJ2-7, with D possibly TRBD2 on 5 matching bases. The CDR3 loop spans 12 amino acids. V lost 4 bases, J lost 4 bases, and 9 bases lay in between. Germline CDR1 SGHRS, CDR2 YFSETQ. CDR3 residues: CASSHGLYEQYF. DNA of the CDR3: TGCGCCAGCAGCCATGGACTGTACGAGCAGTACTTC.

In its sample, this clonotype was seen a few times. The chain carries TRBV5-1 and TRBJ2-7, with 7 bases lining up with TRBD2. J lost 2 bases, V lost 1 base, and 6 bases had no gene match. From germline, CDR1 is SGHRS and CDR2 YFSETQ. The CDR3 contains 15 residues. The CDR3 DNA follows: TGCGCCAGCAGCTTGTCTCCGGGAGGCGCCTACGAGCAGTACTTC. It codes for CASSLSPGGAYEQYF.

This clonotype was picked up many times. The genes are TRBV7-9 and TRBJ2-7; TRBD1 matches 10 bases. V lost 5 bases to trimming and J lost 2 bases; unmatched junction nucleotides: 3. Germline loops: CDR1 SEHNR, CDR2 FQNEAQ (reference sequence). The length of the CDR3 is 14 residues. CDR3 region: CASSIGQGAYEQYF. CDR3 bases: TGTGCCAGCAGCATCGGACAGGGGGCCTACGAGCAGTACTTC.

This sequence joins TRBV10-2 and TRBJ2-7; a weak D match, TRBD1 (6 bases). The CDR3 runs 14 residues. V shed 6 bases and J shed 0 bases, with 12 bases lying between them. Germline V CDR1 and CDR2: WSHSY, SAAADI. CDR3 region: CASRWTESSYEQYF. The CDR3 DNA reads TGCGCCAGCAGATGGACAGAAAGCTCCTACGAGCAGTACTTC.

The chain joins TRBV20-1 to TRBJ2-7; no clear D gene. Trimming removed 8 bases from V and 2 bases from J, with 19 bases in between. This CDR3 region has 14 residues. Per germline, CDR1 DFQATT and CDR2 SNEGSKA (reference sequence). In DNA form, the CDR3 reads TGCAGTTTTCGCTTGGGCATCCTACCCTACGAGCAGTACTTC. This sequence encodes CSFRLGILPYEQYF.

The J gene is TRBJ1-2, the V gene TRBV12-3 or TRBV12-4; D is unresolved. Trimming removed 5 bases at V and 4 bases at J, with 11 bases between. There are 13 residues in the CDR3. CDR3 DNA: TGTGCCAGCAGTCCCCGGTGGTTCTATGGCTACACCTTC. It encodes CASSPRWFYGYTF.

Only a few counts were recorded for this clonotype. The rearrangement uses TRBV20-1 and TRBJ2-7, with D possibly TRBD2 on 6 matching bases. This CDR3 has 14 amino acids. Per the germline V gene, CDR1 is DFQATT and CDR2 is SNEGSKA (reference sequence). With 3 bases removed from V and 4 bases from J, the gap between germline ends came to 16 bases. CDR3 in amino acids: CSARRPGERYEQYF. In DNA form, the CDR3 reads TGCAGTGCTAGGCGGCCGGGAGAGAGGTACGAGCAGTACTTC.

CDR3 DNA sequence: TGCAGTGCTAGGGAGTATCAGGGGTTTGGCAATCAGCCCCAGCATTTT. It specifies CSAREYQGFGNQPQHF. The chain couples TRBV20-1 to TRBJ1-5, with D perhaps TRBD1 (6 bases). Germline V lookup: CDR1 DFQATT, CDR2 SNEGSKA (reference sequence). V lost 3 bases to trimming and J lost 2 bases, with 17 bases between them. The CDR3 runs 16 residues.

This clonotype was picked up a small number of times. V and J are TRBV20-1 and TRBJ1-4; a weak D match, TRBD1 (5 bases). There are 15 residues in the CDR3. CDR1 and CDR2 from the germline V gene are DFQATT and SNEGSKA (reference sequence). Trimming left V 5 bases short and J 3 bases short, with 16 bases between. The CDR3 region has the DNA TGCAGTGCTCCCCCCTTTGGAGGGGCTAATGAAAAACTGTTTTTT. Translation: CSAPPFGGANEKLFF.

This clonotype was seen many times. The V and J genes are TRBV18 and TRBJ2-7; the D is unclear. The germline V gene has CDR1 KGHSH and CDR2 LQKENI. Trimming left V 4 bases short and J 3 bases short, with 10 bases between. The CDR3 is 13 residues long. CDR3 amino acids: CASSLSPVYEQYF. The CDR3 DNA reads TGTGCCAGCTCACTTTCGCCGGTCTACGAGCAGTACTTC. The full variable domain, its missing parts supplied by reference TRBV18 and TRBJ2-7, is NAGVMQNPRHLVRRRGQEARLRCSPMKGHSHVYWYRQLPEEGLKFMVYLQKENIIDESGMPKERFSAEFPKEGPSILRIQQVVRGDSAAYFCASSLSPVYEQYFGPGTRLTVT.

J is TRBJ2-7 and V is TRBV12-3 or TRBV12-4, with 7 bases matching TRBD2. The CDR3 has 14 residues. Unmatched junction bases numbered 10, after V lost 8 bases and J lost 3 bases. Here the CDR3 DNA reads TGTGCCAGCCCCCCTCGGGGACTAAGCTACGAGCAGTACTTC. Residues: CASPPRGLSYEQYF.

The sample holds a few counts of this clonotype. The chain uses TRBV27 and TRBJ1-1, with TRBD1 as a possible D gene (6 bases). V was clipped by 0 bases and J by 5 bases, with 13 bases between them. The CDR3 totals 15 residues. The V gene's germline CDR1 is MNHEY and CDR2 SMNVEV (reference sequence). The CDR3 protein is CASSLSRGMRTEAFF. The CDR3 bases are TGTGCCAGCAGTTTATCGAGGGGGATGAGGACTGAAGCTTTCTTT.

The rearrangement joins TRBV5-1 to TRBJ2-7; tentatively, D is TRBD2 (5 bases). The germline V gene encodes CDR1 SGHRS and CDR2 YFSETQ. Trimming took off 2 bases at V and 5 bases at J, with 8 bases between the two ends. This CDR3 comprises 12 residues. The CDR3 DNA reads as TGCGCCAGCAGCTTCCCCGGGGACGAGCAGTACTTC. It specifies CASSFPGDEQYF.

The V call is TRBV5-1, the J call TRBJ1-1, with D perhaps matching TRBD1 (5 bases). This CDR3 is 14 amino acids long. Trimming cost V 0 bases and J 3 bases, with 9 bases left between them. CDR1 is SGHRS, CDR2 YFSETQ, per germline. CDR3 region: CASSLDGRDTEAFF. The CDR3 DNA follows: TGCGCCAGCAGCTTGGATGGCAGGGACACTGAAGCTTTCTTT. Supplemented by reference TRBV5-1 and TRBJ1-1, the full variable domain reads KAGVTQTPRYLIKTRGQQVTLSCSPISGHRSVSWYQQTPGQGLQFLFEYFSETQRNKGNFPGRFSGRQFSNSRSEMNVSTLELGDSALYLCASSLDGRDTEAFFGQGTRLTVV.

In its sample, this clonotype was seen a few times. The CDR3 bases are TGTGCCAGCAGCGTAGCTCCCGGGGATTACTATGGCTACACCTTC. Translated: CASSVAPGDYYGYTF. The chain has TRBV9 and TRBJ1-2; D is unclear. Trimming stripped 0 bases from V and 3 bases from J, with 12 bases between. Germline V gene sequence: CDR1 SGDLS, CDR2 YYNGEE. The CDR3 loop spans 15 amino acids.

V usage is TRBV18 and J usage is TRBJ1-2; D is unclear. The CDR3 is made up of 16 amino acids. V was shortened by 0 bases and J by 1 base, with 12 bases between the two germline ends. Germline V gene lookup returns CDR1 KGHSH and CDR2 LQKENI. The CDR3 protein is CASSPPSDGHNYGYTF. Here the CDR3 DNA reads TGTGCCAGCTCACCACCGTCAGACGGCCATAACTATGGCTACACCTTC.

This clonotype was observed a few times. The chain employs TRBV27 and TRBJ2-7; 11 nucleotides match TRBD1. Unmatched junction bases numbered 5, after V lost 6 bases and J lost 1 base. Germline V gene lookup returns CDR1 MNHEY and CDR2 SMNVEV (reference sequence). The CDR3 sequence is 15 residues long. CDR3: CASREGQGVSYEQYF. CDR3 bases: TGTGCCAGCAGAGAGGGACAGGGGGTGTCCTACGAGCAGTACTTC.

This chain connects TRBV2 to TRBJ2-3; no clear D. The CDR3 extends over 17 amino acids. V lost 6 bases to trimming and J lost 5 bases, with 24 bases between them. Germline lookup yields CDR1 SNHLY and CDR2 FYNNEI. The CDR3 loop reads CASRIGPGHPVGDTQYF. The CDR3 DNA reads TGTGCCAGCAGAATTGGGCCAGGTCACCCAGTGGGAGATACGCAGTATTTT. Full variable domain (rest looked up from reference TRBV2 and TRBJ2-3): EPEVTQTPSHQVTQMGQEVILRCVPISNHLYFYWYRQILGQKVEFLVSFYNNEISEKSEIFDDQFSVERPDGSNFTLKIRSTKLEDSAMYFCASRIGPGHPVGDTQYFGPGTRLTVL.

The CDR3 reads CASSLTTPGEQFF. The CDR3 nucleotides are TGTGCCAGCAGCTTAACAACTCCTGGTGAGCAGTTCTTC. The V gene is TRBV7-3, the J gene TRBJ2-1; no firm D call. Germline V gene data show CDR1 as SGHTA and CDR2 as FQGTGA. The V and J ends lost 0 bases and 9 bases respectively, with 9 bases between them. The CDR3 totals 13 residues.

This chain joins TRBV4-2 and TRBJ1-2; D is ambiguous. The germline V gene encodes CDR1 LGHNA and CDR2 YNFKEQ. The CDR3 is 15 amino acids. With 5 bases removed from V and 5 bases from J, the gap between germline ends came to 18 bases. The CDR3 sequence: CASSGVVGSAYGYTF. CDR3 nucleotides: TGTGCCAGCAGCGGCGTTGTCGGGTCCGCTTATGGCTACACCTTC.

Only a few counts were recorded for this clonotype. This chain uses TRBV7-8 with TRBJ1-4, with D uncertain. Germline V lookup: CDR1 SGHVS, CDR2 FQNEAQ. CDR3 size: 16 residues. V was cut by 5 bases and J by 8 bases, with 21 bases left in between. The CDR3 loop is CASSPFWSWGGEKLFF. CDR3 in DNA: TGTGCCAGCAGCCCTTTTTGGAGTTGGGGAGGGGAAAAACTGTTTTTT.